Below are 3 T cell receptor beta chains sequenced from a single sample in a study of regulatory T cells in long-lasting Graves disease. As for time point: newly diagnosed GD, antithyroid drugs for less than 3 months. From PBMCs, RNA was extracted and then used to make the TCR library. Researchers made TCR beta libraries by using iRepertoire HTBI primers and running Arm-PCR on CDR3 regions. TCRdb redid the calling of the multiplex PCR reads with MiXCR, one entry per CDR3 protein. Among around 420,000 distinct CDR3 sequences, 15% were seen once, and the ten largest hold 22%. The specimen comprised peripheral blood mononuclear cells (PBMCs), sampled at new diagnosis, from a patient treated with antithyroid drugs. The receptor source for this set is a female donor with Graves disease.

This clonotype was found many times. V gene TRBV12-3 or TRBV12-4 combines with J gene TRBJ1-6; 10 nucleotides line up with TRBD1. The CDR3 runs 14 residues. The V and J ends lost 3 bases and 10 bases, in that order; junction bases with no gene match: 3. CDR3 sequence reads: CASSLDRGGSPLHF. The CDR3 DNA is TGTGCCAGCAGTTTGGACAGGGGGGGATCACCCCTCCACTTT.

The chain employs TRBV12-3 or TRBV12-4 and TRBJ2-2; perhaps TRBD1 as D (5 bases). The CDR3 runs 17 residues. V was cut by 10 bases and J by 4 bases, with 25 bases left in between. The CDR3 is CAINNKGQGPFTGELFF. Here the CDR3 DNA reads TGTGCCATTAACAACAAGGGGCAGGGCCCTTTCACCGGGGAGCTGTTTTTT.

This clonotype has a count of ten or more. The genes are TRBV27 and TRBJ1-5; tentative D call: TRBD1 (6 bases). The CDR3 covers 18 residues. The V end was cut by 1 base, the J end by 0 bases, with 16 bases between. Germline CDR1 MNHEY, CDR2 SMNVEV (reference sequence). DNA of the CDR3: TGTGCCAGCAGTTTATTTTCTCGGGGGGCTTATAGCAATCAGCCCCAGCATTTT. Amino acids: CASSLFSRGAYSNQPQHF.